These 13 T cell receptor beta chains came from one sample sequenced in a study of T cell repertoires in cytomegalovirus infection. From the reads, TCRdb called clonotypes with MiXCR, one entry per CDR3 protein. The sample lists 360,000 or so distinct CDR3 sequences, about 32% occurring once. What these receptors recognize is not known. The source material was cultured PBMCs, sampled from culture after CMV antigen stimulation. The source is a human donor in good health (CMV status not recorded). Some clones in this sample may be carry-over from other donors' samples.

This clonotype appeared a few times. The chain recombines TRBV4-3 with TRBJ1-1, with D possibly matching TRBD1 (6 bases). The CDR3 has 17 amino acids. Per the germline V gene, CDR1 is LGHNA and CDR2 is YSLEER. V lost 1 base to trimming and J lost 5 bases, with 20 bases between them. This chain's CDR3 is CASSQASNRALGTEAFF. CDR3 nucleotide sequence: TGCGCCAGCAGCCAAGCTTCGAACAGGGCTCTTGGGACTGAAGCTTTCTTT.

This chain connects TRBV7-3 to TRBJ2-3; D unclear. Trimming took 5 bases from V and 3 from J, leaving 12 bases between them. The germline gives CDR1 SGHTA, CDR2 FQGTGA. The CDR3 has 14 residues. In DNA form, the CDR3 reads TGTGCCAGCAGCCCAGGCGGCACGACAGATACGCAGTATTTT. Residues: CASSPGGTTDTQYF.

The V gene is TRBV7-9, the J gene TRBJ1-1; D ambiguous. V lost 3 bases, J lost 4 bases, and 6 bases lay in between. CDR1 SEHNR and CDR2 FQNEAQ come from the germline V gene (reference sequence). There are 12 residues in the CDR3. The CDR3 spells CASSFRATEAFF. CDR3 coding DNA: TGTGCCAGCAGCTTCCGGGCCACTGAAGCTTTCTTT.

This clonotype was seen many times. This chain joins TRBV12-3 or TRBV12-4 and TRBJ2-1; D ambiguous. This CDR3 is built from 14 residues. Trimming removed 5 bases at V and 12 bases at J, with 20 bases between. The CDR3 DNA follows: TGTGCCAGCAGTCCGGGCCGGCCGCTTTTAGGGCAGTTCTTC. Amino acid sequence: CASSPGRPLLGQFF.

The chain joins TRBV11-2 to TRBJ2-3; 8 bases map to TRBD2. This CDR3 is 16 amino acids long. Looked up from germline, CDR1 is SGHAT and CDR2 is FQNNGV. The trim removed 5 bases at V and 5 bases at J, leaving 12 bases unmatched. The CDR3 region has the DNA TGTGCCAGCAGCACCCCCGGGGGGGGTGCGGTAGATACGCAGTATTTT. The encoded protein is CASSTPGGGAVDTQYF.

The DNA for the CDR3 is TGTGCCAGCAGTGTTCTAGCGGGAGGTGAGACCCAGTACTTC. It encodes CASSVLAGGETQYF. The chain recombines TRBV6-6 with TRBJ2-5; 11 nucleotides align to TRBD2. J gave up 5 bases and V 5 bases, and 4 bases lay outside the gene matches. CDR3 length equals 14 residues. The germline V gene has CDR1 MNHNY and CDR2 SVGAGI (reference sequence).

The sample holds a few counts of this clonotype. The V call is TRBV28, the J call TRBJ1-5; 8 bases match TRBD1. The CDR3 has 15 amino acids. Germline CDR1 and CDR2: MDHEN and SYDVKM. The J segment lost 11 bases and the V segment lost 4 bases, leaving 13 bases of the junction unmatched. The CDR3 loop reads CASSSQGQATLAQHF. The CDR3, as DNA: TGTGCCAGCAGTTCCCAGGGACAGGCAACTCTGGCCCAGCATTTT.

This clonotype was detected ten times or more. V is TRBV7-2 and J is TRBJ2-2; D not resolved. Germline CDR1 is SGHTA and CDR2 is FQGNSA. The CDR3 is made up of 14 amino acids. V lost 1 base and J 6 bases, leaving 9 bases between the germline ends. In DNA, the CDR3 is TGTGCCAGCAGCTTAGGTGTGGGTGCCGGGGAGCTGTTTTTT. Its protein product is CASSLGVGAGELFF.

The chain is built from TRBV3-1 and TRBJ2-4, with D possibly TRBD1 on 5 matching bases. V dropped 6 bases and J dropped 1 base, with 10 bases sitting between them. CDR3 length: 14 amino acids. The germline V gene has CDR1 LGHDT and CDR2 YNNKEL (reference sequence). As DNA, the CDR3 is TGTGCCAGCAGAGGGGCCGGGGCCAAAAACATTCAGTACTTC. Its protein product is CASRGAGAKNIQYF.

Concerning this clonotype itself: A read error may account for a junction end that differs from germline. This chain uses TRBV7-7 with TRBJ2-1; TRBD2 aligns across 9 bases. This CDR3 is built from 15 residues. Germline lookup yields CDR1 SSHAT and CDR2 FNYEAQ (reference sequence). CDR3 in DNA: TGTGCTAGCAGCTTAGAGGGGACTAGCCGCGATGAGCAGTTCTTC. This translates into CASSLEGTSRDEQFF.

V usage is TRBV19 and J usage is TRBJ1-2, with no clear D. Germline-derived CDR1 and CDR2 are LNHDA and SQIVND (reference sequence). Trimming stripped 0 bases from V and 3 bases from J, with 2 bases between. This CDR3 has 12 amino acids. Written as DNA, the CDR3 is TGTGCCAGTAGTATAGACCACTATGGCTACACCTTC. Its protein is CASSIDHYGYTF.

This clonotype showed up just once. J is TRBJ2-7 and V is TRBV7-2; TRBD2 matches 7 bases. The CDR3 has 15 residues. Germline lookup yields CDR1 SGHTA and CDR2 FQGNSA. After removal of 1 base from V and 1 base from J, the junction contained 4 bases not matched to a gene. The CDR3: CASSLGEGCSYEQYF. Here the CDR3 DNA reads TGTGCCAGCAGCTTAGGGGAGGGGTGTTCCTACGAGCAGTACTTC.

There are many counts of this clonotype. The genes are TRBV7-2 and TRBJ2-7, with 7 bases identical to TRBD2. Trimming cost V 2 bases and J 3 bases; bases outside gene matches: 4. From germline, CDR1 is SGHTA and CDR2 FQGNSA. The CDR3 is 14 residues long. CDR3 protein: CASSLSGGLYEQYF. The CDR3 DNA follows: TGTGCCAGCAGCTTATCGGGAGGACTCTACGAGCAGTACTTC.